This record covers a single T cell receptor (beta chain). Its antigen is currently unknown. The data were taken from a study of OX40 agonist ivuxolimab in advanced cancers. About the study: Antecedent anti-PD-1, anti-PD-L1 or anti-CTLA-4 therapy was permissible, with under 50% having received some. General study findings and limits: The investigators did not determine what antigen specificity the expanded peripheral T cells had.

Produced via immunoSEQ multiplex PCR; TCRdb's table is partial and in-frame only. Among about 24,000 clones listed, roughly 93% were seen once. The material sequenced was CD4+ or CD8+ T cells sorted from blood, taken in a trial of the OX40 agonist ivuxolimab. The sequence was obtained from an adult with an advanced solid tumor such as melanoma, head and neck, liver or kidney cancer.

This chain's CDR3 is CASSLPGFGETQYF. CDR3 in DNA: TGTGCCAGCAGCTTGCCGGGTTTTGGAGAGACCCAGTACTTC. This chain links TRBV5-4 with TRBJ2-5; D gene ambiguous. With 1 base removed from V and 4 bases from J, the gap between germline ends came to 11 bases. Germline CDR1 reads SGHNT; CDR2 reads YYREEE (reference sequence). There are 14 residues in the CDR3.